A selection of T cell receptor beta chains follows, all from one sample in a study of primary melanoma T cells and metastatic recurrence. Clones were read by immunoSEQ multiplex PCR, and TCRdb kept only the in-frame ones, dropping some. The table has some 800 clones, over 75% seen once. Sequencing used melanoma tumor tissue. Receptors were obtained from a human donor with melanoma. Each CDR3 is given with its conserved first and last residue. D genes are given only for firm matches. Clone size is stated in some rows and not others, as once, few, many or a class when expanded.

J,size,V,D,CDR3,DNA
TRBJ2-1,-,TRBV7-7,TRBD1,CASSLYSTGTSYNEQFF,TGTGCCAGCAGCTTGTATTCGACAGGGACATCCTACAATGAGCAGTTCTTC
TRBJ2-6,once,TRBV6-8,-,CASSLDSSGANVLTF,TGTGCCAGCAGCCTCGACAGCTCCGGGGCCAACGTCCTGACTTTC
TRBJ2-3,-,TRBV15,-,CATSRDPGARGTDTQYF,TGTGCCACCAGCAGAGATCCGGGGGCTCGTGGCACAGATACGCAGTATTTT
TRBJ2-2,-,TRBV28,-,CASSSPRVYTGELFF,TGTGCCAGCAGTTCCCCCCGCGTGTACACCGGGGAGCTGTTTTTT
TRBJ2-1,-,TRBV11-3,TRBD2,CASSARLAGGVEQFF,TGTGCCAGCAGCGCTAGACTAGCGGGGGGGGTTGAGCAGTTCTTC
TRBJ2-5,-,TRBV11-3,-,CASSAGPSIQETQYF,TGTGCCAGCAGCGCGGGCCCGTCCATCCAAGAGACCCAGTACTTC
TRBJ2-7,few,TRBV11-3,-,CASSSFPVTHIEQYF,TGTGCCAGCAGCTCATTCCCGGTGACCCACATTGAGCAGTACTTC
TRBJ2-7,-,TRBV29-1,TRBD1,CSAGQGRYEQYF,TGCAGCGCCGGACAGGGGCGGTACGAGCAGTACTTC
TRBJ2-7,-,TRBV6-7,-,CASSYPPSGLPYEQYF,TGTGCCAGCAGTTACCCCCCGTCCGGTCTTCCCTACGAGCAGTACTTC
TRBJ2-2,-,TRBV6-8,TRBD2,CASSYSGLALGGELFF,TGTGCCAGCAGTTACTCGGGACTAGCATTGGGCGGGGAGCTGTTTTTT
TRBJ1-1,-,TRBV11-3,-,CASSPFTATTEAFF,TGTGCCAGCAGCCCCTTTACAGCTACCACTGAAGCTTTCTTT
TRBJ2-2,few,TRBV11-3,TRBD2,CASSLVAGANTGELFF,TGTGCCAGCAGCTTAGTAGCGGGGGCGAACACCGGGGAGCTGTTTTTT
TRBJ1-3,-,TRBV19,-,CASSRTPGTGMDTIYF,TGTGCCAGTAGTAGGACCCCCGGGACGGGGATGGACACCATATATTTT
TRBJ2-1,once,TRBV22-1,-,CATSDFRSPSSYNEQFF,TGTGCCACCAGTGATTTTCGCTCTCCTAGCTCCTACAATGAGCAGTTCTTC
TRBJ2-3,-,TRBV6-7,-,CASSEVGDTQYF,TGTGCCAGCAGTGAAGTCGGAGATACGCAGTATTTT